The 5 T cell receptor beta chains below come from one sample, sequenced in a study of cytomegalovirus exposure and HLA in healthy donors. This PCR relied on a set of 60 Vbeta primers and 13 Jbeta primers. The assay was immunoSEQ multiplex PCR, and TCRdb's table has in-frame clones only and misses some. The data contain roughly 120,000 clones, about 77% of them singletons. The source material was PBMCs. The receptors were gathered from a woman aged 25 to 39 in good health and CMV-seropositive.

J is TRBJ1-2 and V is TRBV6-1; D unclear. Looked up from germline, CDR1 is MNHNS and CDR2 is SASEGT. Trimming cost V 6 bases and J 4 bases, with 6 bases left between them. The CDR3 runs to 11 residues. The CDR3 DNA is TGTGCCAGCAGACAGATCTATGGCTACACCTTC. It is translated as CASRQIYGYTF.

This clone was picked up a small number of times. V usage is TRBV14 and J usage is TRBJ1-3; no firm D call. The CDR3 spans 11 residues. Per the germline V gene, CDR1 is SGHDN and CDR2 is FVKESK. V was cut by 5 bases and J by 9 bases, with 8 bases left in between. CDR3 DNA sequence: TGTGCCAGCAGCTCCGGAGGCACCATATATTTT. Protein product: CASSSGGTIYF.

This clone showed up just a few times. The chain recombines TRBV11-2 with TRBJ1-3; unclear D gene. CDR3 length equals 15 residues. Germline assignment: CDR1 SGHAT and CDR2 FQNNGV. The V end lost 9 bases, the J end lost 1 base, and 16 bases lay between the germline ends. CDR3: CASTLQLFSGNTIYF. The CDR3 nucleotides are TGTGCCAGTACTTTACAGCTATTTTCTGGAAACACCATATATTTT.

This clone is a singleton in its sample. The V call is TRBV28, the J call TRBJ1-2, with a possible D match to TRBD1 (6 bases). V was cut by 7 bases and J by 4 bases, with 13 bases left in between. The CDR3 length is 13 residues. Germline V gives CDR1 MDHEN, CDR2 SYDVKM. CDR3 nucleotides: TGTGCCAGCACCCCATGGGGGCTCTATGGCTACACCTTC. Translation gives CASTPWGLYGYTF.

This chain connects TRBV5-5 to TRBJ2-5; D is unresolved. The ends were cut back, 1 base at V and 1 base at J, with 5 bases in the middle. The CDR3 has 13 amino acids. Germline CDR1 reads SGHKS; CDR2 reads YYEKEE (reference sequence). The CDR3 nucleotides read TGTGCCAGCAGCTTGCACGGCCAAGAGACCCAGTACTTC. This sequence encodes CASSLHGQETQYF.